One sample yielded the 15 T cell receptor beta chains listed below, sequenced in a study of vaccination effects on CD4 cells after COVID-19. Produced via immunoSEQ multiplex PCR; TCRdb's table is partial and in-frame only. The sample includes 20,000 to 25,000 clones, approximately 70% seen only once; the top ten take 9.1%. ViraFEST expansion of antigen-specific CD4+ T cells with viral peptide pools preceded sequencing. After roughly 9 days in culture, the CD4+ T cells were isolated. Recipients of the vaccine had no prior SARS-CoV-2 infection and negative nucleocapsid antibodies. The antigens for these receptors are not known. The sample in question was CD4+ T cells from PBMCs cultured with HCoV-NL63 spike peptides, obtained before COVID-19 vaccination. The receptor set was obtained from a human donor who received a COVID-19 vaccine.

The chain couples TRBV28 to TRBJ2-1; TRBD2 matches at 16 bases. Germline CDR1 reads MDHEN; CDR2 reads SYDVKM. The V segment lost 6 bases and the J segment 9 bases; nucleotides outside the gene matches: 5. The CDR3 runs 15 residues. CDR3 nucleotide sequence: TGTGCCAGCAGAGGGACTAGCGGGGGGGCACGTGAGCAGTTCTTC. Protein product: CASRGTSGGAREQFF.

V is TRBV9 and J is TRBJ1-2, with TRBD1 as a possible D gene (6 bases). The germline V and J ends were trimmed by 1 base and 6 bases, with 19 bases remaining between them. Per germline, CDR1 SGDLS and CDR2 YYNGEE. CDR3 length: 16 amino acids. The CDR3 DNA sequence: TGTGCCAGCAGCGTATCGACGGGGGCCTCTACGGATGGCTACACCTTC. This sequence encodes CASSVSTGASTDGYTF.

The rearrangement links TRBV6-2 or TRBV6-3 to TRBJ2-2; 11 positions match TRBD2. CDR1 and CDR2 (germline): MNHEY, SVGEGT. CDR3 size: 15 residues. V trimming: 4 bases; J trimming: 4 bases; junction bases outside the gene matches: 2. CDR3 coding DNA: TGTGCCAGCAGTTTTAGCGGGGGGGCCACCGGGGAGCTGTTTTTT. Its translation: CASSFSGGATGELFF.

The CDR3: CASSPDDGQPQHF. The CDR3 bases are TGTGCCAGCAGCCCTGACGATGGGCAGCCCCAGCATTTT. The J gene is TRBJ1-5, the V gene TRBV4-2; D is undetermined. Trimming left V 4 bases short and J 7 bases short, with 11 bases between. This CDR3 has 13 residues. Germline values: CDR1 LGHNA, CDR2 YNFKEQ.

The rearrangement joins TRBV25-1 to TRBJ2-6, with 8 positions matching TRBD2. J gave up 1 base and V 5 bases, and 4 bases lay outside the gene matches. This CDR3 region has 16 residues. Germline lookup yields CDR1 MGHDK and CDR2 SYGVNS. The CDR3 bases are TGTGCCAGCAGTTTAGCGGGACTATCTGGGGCCAACGTCCTGACTTTC. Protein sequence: CASSLAGLSGANVLTF.

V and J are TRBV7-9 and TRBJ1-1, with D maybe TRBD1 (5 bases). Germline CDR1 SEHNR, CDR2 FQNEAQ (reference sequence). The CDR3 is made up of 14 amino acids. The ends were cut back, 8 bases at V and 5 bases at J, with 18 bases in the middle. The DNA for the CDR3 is TGTGCCAGCGGGTCAGAATTGGGGCTAACTGAAGCTTTCTTT. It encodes CASGSELGLTEAFF.

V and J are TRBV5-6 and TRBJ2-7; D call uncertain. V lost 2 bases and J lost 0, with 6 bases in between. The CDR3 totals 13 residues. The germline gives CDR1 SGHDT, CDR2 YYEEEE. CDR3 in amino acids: CASSFDVSYEQYF. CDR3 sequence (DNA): TGTGCCAGCAGCTTCGATGTCTCCTACGAGCAGTACTTC.

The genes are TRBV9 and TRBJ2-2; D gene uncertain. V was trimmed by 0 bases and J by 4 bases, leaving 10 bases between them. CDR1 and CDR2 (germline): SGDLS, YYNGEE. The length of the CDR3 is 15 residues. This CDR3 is CASSVGGSFTGELFF. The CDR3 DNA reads TGTGCCAGCAGCGTAGGCGGCAGCTTCACCGGGGAGCTGTTTTTT.

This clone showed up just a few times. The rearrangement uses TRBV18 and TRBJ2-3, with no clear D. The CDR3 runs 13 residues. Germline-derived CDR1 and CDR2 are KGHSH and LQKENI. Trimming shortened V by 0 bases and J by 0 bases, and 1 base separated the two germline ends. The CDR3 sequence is CASSPPSTDTQYF. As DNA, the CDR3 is TGTGCCAGCTCACCACCAAGCACAGATACGCAGTATTTT.

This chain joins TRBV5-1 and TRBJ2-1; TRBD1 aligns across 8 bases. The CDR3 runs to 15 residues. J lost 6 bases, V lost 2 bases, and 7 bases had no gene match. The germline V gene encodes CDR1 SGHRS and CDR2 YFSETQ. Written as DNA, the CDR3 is TGCGCCAGCAGCTTAGAGACAGGGGTGGGCAATGAGCAGTTCTTC. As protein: CASSLETGVGNEQFF.

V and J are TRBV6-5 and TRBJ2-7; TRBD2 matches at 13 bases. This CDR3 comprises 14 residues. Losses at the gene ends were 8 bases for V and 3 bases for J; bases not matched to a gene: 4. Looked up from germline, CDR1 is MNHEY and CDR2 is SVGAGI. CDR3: CASGRTSGSYEQYF. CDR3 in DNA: TGTGCCAGCGGGAGGACTAGCGGGAGCTACGAGCAGTACTTC.

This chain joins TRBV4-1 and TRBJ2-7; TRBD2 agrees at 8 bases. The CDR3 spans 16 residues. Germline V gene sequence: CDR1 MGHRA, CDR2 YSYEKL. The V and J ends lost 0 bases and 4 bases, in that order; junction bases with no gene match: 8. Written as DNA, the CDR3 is TGCGCCAGCAGCCAAGAGGGGCTAGCGGGCCGATACGAGCAGTACTTC. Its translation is CASSQEGLAGRYEQYF.

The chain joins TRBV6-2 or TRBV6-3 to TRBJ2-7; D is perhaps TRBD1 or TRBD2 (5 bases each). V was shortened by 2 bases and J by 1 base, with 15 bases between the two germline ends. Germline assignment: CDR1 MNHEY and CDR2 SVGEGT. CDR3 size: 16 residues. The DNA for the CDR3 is TGTGCCAGCAGTTACATCGACAGAGGGTCTTCCTACGAGCAGTACTTC. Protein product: CASSYIDRGSSYEQYF.

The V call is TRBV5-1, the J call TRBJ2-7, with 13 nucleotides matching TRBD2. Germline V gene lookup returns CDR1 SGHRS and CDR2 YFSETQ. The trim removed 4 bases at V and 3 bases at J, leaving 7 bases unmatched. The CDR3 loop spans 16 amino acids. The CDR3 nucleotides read TGCGCCAGCAGCCGGACTAGCGGGAGTCCCAGCTACGAGCAGTACTTC. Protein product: CASSRTSGSPSYEQYF.

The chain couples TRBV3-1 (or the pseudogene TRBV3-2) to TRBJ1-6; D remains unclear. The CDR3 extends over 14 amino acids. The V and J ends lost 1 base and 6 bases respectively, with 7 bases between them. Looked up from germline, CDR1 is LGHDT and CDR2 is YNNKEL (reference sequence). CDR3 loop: CASSQVLSNSPLHF. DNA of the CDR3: TGTGCCAGCAGCCAAGTTCTCAGTAATTCACCCCTCCACTTT.